A single sample gave rise to the 29 T cell receptor beta chains below, sequenced in a study of human T cells and chemical hapten exposure. As to time point: patch test 2, 6 weeks after DPC sensitization. Indicated treatment: therapeutic diphenylcyclopropenone sensitization with weekly scalp DPC. TCRdb re-called the RACE reads with MiXCR, one entry per CDR3 protein. The sample includes some 99,000 distinct CDR3 sequences, about a tenth of them seen just once. This specimen consisted of whole blood, obtained in connection with sensitization to the hapten diphenylcyclopropenone (DPC). These receptors were taken from a woman between 35 and 50 years old with alopecia areata. Some clones in this sample may be carry-over from other donors' samples.

The V gene is TRBV27, the J gene TRBJ2-7, with TRBD1 matching 7 bases. Germline values: CDR1 MNHEY, CDR2 SMNVEV (reference sequence). CDR3 size: 17 residues. Losses at the gene ends were 4 bases for V and 0 bases for J; bases not matched to a gene: 12. In DNA form, the CDR3 reads TGTGCCAGCAGTTCGCGAACCGGGACAGTTCTCTCCTACGAGCAGTACTTC. Its translation: CASSSRTGTVLSYEQYF.

A few counts support this clonotype. The chain has TRBV20-1 and TRBJ1-6; 9 bases map to TRBD1. J gave up 8 bases and V 2 bases, and 1 base lay outside the gene matches. CDR1 DFQATT and CDR2 SNEGSKA come from the germline V gene (reference sequence). The CDR3 length is 13 residues. The CDR3, as DNA: TGCAGTGCTAGAAGGACAGGGGATTCACCCCTCCACTTT. Amino acid sequence: CSARRTGDSPLHF.

This clonotype was observed at least ten times. The CDR3 loop reads CASSPLLNMNTEAFF. The CDR3 nucleotides are TGTGCCAGCTCACCGTTGTTGAACATGAACACTGAAGCTTTCTTT. This chain connects TRBV18 to TRBJ1-1; D is uncertain. CDR1 and CDR2 from the germline V gene are KGHSH and LQKENI. V dropped 3 bases and J dropped 0 bases, with 11 bases sitting between them. This CDR3 has 15 residues.

This clonotype has at least ten counts. The chain uses TRBV13 and TRBJ2-7; 9 bases match TRBD1. Germline CDR1 PRHDT, CDR2 FYEKMQ (reference sequence). The CDR3 spans 13 residues. The V and J ends lost 8 bases and 4 bases, in that order; junction bases with no gene match: 6. In DNA form, the CDR3 reads TGTGCCAGCTCCGGGACAGGGAGGTACGAGCAGTACTTC. Residues: CASSGTGRYEQYF. Full variable domain (remainder filled in from reference TRBV13 and TRBJ2-7): AAGVIQSPRHLIKEKRETATLKCYPIPRHDTVYWYQQGPGQDPQFLISFYEKMQSDKGSIPDRFSAQQFSDYHSELNMSSLELGDSALYFCASSGTGRYEQYFGPGTRLTVT.

Only a few counts were recorded for this clonotype. CDR3 sequence reads: CASSQTSKWATQYF. The CDR3 DNA is TGTGCCAGCAGCCAAACTAGTAAATGGGCTACGCAGTATTTT. The chain employs TRBV14 and TRBJ2-3, with D possibly TRBD2 on 5 matching bases. With 2 bases removed from V and 8 bases from J, the gap between germline ends came to 14 bases. This CDR3 contains 14 residues. Germline CDR1 and CDR2: SGHDN and FVKESK.

This clonotype was recorded many times. A junction end diverges from the germline sequence, so it may reflect a read error. This chain joins TRBV5-1 and TRBJ1-1, with a weak D call TRBD1 (5 bases). Per the germline V gene, CDR1 is SGHRS and CDR2 is YFSETQ. The CDR3 contains 15 residues. The CDR3 is CASNLGEPSNTEAFF. The CDR3 region has the DNA TGCGCCAGCAACTTGGGGGAACCCTCAAACACTGAAGCTTTCTTT. The full variable domain, with the rest looked up from reference TRBV5-1 and TRBJ1-1, is KAGVTQTPRYLIKTRGQQVTLSCSPISGHRSVSWYQQTPGQGLQFLFEYFSETQRNKGNFPGRFSGRQFSNSRSEMNVSTLELGDSALYLCASNLGEPSNTEAFFGQGTRLTVV.

This clonotype was seen a handful of times. An end of the junction differs from the germline gene, which may be a read error. J is TRBJ2-1 and V is TRBV6-1, with D possibly being TRBD1 or TRBD2 (5 bases each). The CDR3 has 16 amino acids. CDR1 and CDR2 from the germline V gene are MNHNS and SASEGT. This chain's CDR3 is CAGSRSGGVSYNEQFF. CDR3 sequence (DNA): TGTGCCGGCAGTCGAAGTGGGGGAGTATCCTACAATGAGCAGTTCTTC.

A few counts support this clonotype. The V call is TRBV2, the J call TRBJ2-3, with 9 bases matching TRBD1. The germline V gene encodes CDR1 SNHLY and CDR2 FYNNEI. CDR3 length: 16 amino acids. Germline trimming cut 6 bases from V and 2 bases from J; bases unmatched to any gene: 9. The CDR3 DNA is TGTGCCAGCAGGGGCAACAGGGGGCGATACACAGATACGCAGTATTTT. Its translation is CASRGNRGRYTDTQYF. Full variable domain (missing parts from reference TRBV2 and TRBJ2-3): EPEVTQTPSHQVTQMGQEVILRCVPISNHLYFYWYRQILGQKVEFLVSFYNNEISEKSEIFDDQFSVERPDGSNFTLKIRSTKLEDSAMYFCASRGNRGRYTDTQYFGPGTRLTVL.

In its sample, this clonotype was seen many times. V gene TRBV7-2 combines with J gene TRBJ1-2; tentatively, D is TRBD1 (5 bases). This CDR3 is 14 amino acids long. CDR1 SGHTA and CDR2 FQGNSA come from the germline V gene. Between the trimmed V and J ends, which lost 2 bases and 0 bases, there was a span of 7 bases. The CDR3 is CASSLQGANYGYTF. CDR3 nucleotides: TGTGCCAGCAGCTTACAGGGAGCTAACTATGGCTACACCTTC.

This clonotype was recorded many times. The chain joins TRBV9 to TRBJ1-4; D call uncertain. Per germline, CDR1 SGDLS and CDR2 YYNGEE. This CDR3 spans 13 amino acids. The V end was cut by 3 bases, the J end by 5 bases, with 8 bases between. Written as DNA, the CDR3 is TGTGCCAGCAGCGGAGGACTGAATGAAAAACTGTTTTTT. The encoded protein is CASSGGLNEKLFF.

In its sample, this clonotype was seen a few times. This rearrangement joins TRBV5-1 to TRBJ1-1; D remains ambiguous. Per germline, CDR1 SGHRS and CDR2 YFSETQ. The CDR3 consists of 14 residues. V lost 2 bases and J lost 3, with 11 bases in between. CDR3 protein: CASSLSGRYTEAFF. DNA for the CDR3: TGCGCCAGCAGCTTATCCGGGCGATACACTGAAGCTTTCTTT.

This clonotype was seen repeatedly, ten times or more. In DNA, the CDR3 is TGCAGCGTTGAATCGTCCCCTGGGGCCAACGTCCTGACTTTC. It is translated as CSVESSPGANVLTF. This chain links TRBV29-1 with TRBJ2-6; D call uncertain. V lost 2 bases, J lost 2 bases, and 7 bases lay in between. CDR1 and CDR2 (germline): SQVTM, ANQGSEA. This CDR3 spans 14 amino acids.

This clonotype showed up many times. This chain links TRBV6-5 with TRBJ2-7; D unresolved. Germline CDR1 and CDR2: MNHEY and SVGAGI. Trimming cost V 4 bases and J 0 bases, with 7 bases left between them. This CDR3 comprises 13 residues. The chain's CDR3 is CASSLQSSYEQYF. The CDR3 nucleotides are TGTGCCAGCAGTTTACAGAGCTCCTACGAGCAGTACTTC.

The sample holds many counts of this clonotype. This chain's CDR3 is CAWSVGTGGAGYTF. DNA of the CDR3: TGTGCCTGGAGTGTAGGTACAGGGGGAGCCGGCTACACCTTC. The chain couples TRBV30 to TRBJ1-2; 8 bases are a match to TRBD1. The CDR3 length is 14 residues. V lost 0 bases, J lost 8 bases, and 8 bases stayed unmatched. From germline, CDR1 is GTSNPN and CDR2 SVGIG (reference sequence).

A few counts support this clonotype. The V call is TRBV10-2, the J call TRBJ1-1; tentative D call: TRBD1 (5 bases). Trimming stripped 0 bases from V and 4 bases from J, with 9 bases between. CDR1 is WSHSY and CDR2 is SAAADI in the germline V gene. The CDR3 spans 14 residues. The CDR3 reads CASSESFGGTEAFF. The CDR3 nucleotides are TGCGCCAGCAGTGAGTCCTTCGGGGGCACTGAAGCTTTCTTT.

This clonotype was recorded many times. V is TRBV5-6 and J is TRBJ2-3, with unresolved D. The CDR3 has 11 amino acids. V was pared by 2 bases and J by 2 bases, with 0 bases between. CDR1 and CDR2 from the germline V gene are SGHDT and YYEEEE. This chain's CDR3 is CASSFTDTQYF. The DNA of the CDR3 is TGTGCCAGCAGCTTCACAGATACGCAGTATTTT.

This clonotype has ten or more counts. The chain is built from TRBV19 and TRBJ2-1, with 7 bases lining up with TRBD1. J was trimmed by 9 bases and V by 0 bases; bases with no gene match: 5. The CDR3 is made up of 14 amino acids. Germline-derived CDR1 and CDR2 are LNHDA and SQIVND (reference sequence). This CDR3 is CASSIEGRGIEQFF. The CDR3 DNA follows: TGTGCCAGTAGTATAGAGGGCAGGGGGATTGAGCAGTTCTTC.

In its sample, this clonotype was seen a few times. The chain has TRBV5-6 and TRBJ2-4; unclear D gene. This CDR3 is 14 amino acids long. V lost 0 bases and J 5 bases, leaving 9 bases between the germline ends. The germline V gene has CDR1 SGHDT and CDR2 YYEEEE. In nucleotides, the CDR3 is TGTGCCAGCAGCTTGGCCGGGTCTCAAAACATTCAGTACTTC. It codes for CASSLAGSQNIQYF.

This clonotype appeared many times. The chain combines TRBV6-5 with TRBJ2-4; 10 bases are shared with TRBD2. The J segment lost 0 bases and the V segment lost 5 bases, leaving 7 bases of the junction unmatched. CDR1 is MNHEY and CDR2 is SVGAGI in the germline V gene. This CDR3 region has 17 residues. The CDR3 sequence: CASSVERGGLAKNIQYF. CDR3 DNA: TGTGCCAGCAGTGTGGAGCGGGGGGGTCTAGCCAAAAACATTCAGTACTTC.

This clonotype has just a few counts. The chain uses TRBV6-6 and TRBJ2-2, with 9 bases matching TRBD2. The CDR3 consists of 18 residues. Germline V gene lookup returns CDR1 MNHNY and CDR2 SVGAGI (reference sequence). The V gene end was trimmed by 2 bases and the J gene end by 0 bases; junction bases not matched to a gene: 7. The CDR3, as DNA: TGTGCCAGCAGTTACGGCGGAGCGGGGGGTCCGAACACCGGGGAGCTGTTTTTT. Translation gives CASSYGGAGGPNTGELFF.

At least ten counts were recorded for this clonotype. This chain joins TRBV6-6 and TRBJ2-7; no clear D. There are 12 residues in the CDR3. The germline V gene encodes CDR1 MNHNY and CDR2 SVGAGI (reference sequence). V lost 7 bases to trimming and J lost 2 bases, with 9 bases between them. The CDR3 reads CASTDGAYEQYF. The CDR3 nucleotides read TGTGCCAGCACCGACGGAGCCTACGAGCAGTACTTC.

Many counts were recorded for this clonotype. The rearrangement uses TRBV5-1 and TRBJ1-1, with D possibly matching TRBD1 (5 bases). In germline, CDR1 is SGHRS, CDR2 YFSETQ. Trimming removed 4 bases from V and 6 bases from J, with 13 bases in between. The CDR3 is made up of 13 amino acids. The DNA for the CDR3 is TGCGCCAGCAGCCCGGTTCGGGGGGCTGAAGCTTTCTTT. This sequence encodes CASSPVRGAEAFF.

This clonotype was found a few times. The chain is built from TRBV7-3 and TRBJ2-3, with D hard to call. The CDR3 spans 16 residues. The germline V gene has CDR1 SGHTA and CDR2 FQGTGA. V dropped 2 bases and J dropped 0 bases, with 12 bases sitting between them. The CDR3 sequence: CASSLSVAASTDTQYF. The DNA for the CDR3 is TGTGCCAGCAGCTTATCAGTGGCCGCCAGCACAGATACGCAGTATTTT.

In its sample, this clonotype was seen a few times. The chain combines TRBV28 with TRBJ2-7; D ambiguous. CDR3 length: 10 amino acids. The V gene lost 6 bases and the J gene lost 3 bases, with 3 bases spanning the gap. Germline loops: CDR1 MDHEN, CDR2 SYDVKM. The CDR3 DNA reads TGTGCCAGCAGGGACTACGAGCAGTACTTC. Amino acid sequence: CASRDYEQYF.

The chain employs TRBV27 and TRBJ1-5; weak D call: TRBD1 (5 bases). The CDR3 runs 14 residues. Germline CDR1 MNHEY, CDR2 SMNVEV (reference sequence). V lost 8 bases, J lost 0 bases, and 11 bases lay in between. DNA for the CDR3: TGTGCCAGCGGGTGGGGCCCTAGCAATCAGCCCCAGCATTTT. Translated: CASGWGPSNQPQHF.

This clonotype has at least ten counts. The chain is built from TRBV3-1 and TRBJ2-7; 8 positions match TRBD1. Germline V CDR1 and CDR2: LGHDT, YNNKEL (reference sequence). The J segment lost 6 bases and the V segment lost 0 bases, leaving 10 bases of the junction unmatched. The CDR3 totals 16 residues. The CDR3 loop reads CASSQDASGQGREQYF. For the CDR3, the DNA is TGTGCCAGCAGCCAAGATGCCTCCGGACAGGGACGCGAGCAGTACTTC.

This clonotype was counted between two and nine times. This chain uses TRBV24-1 with TRBJ2-2; D is unresolved. This CDR3 comprises 11 residues. CDR1 is KGHDR, CDR2 SFDVKD, per germline. V lost 5 bases and J lost 7, with 4 bases in between. CDR3 sequence (DNA): TGTGCCACCAGTGTAGGCGGGGAGCTGTTTTTT. Its protein is CATSVGGELFF.

This clonotype was detected a few times. The chain combines TRBV6-5 with TRBJ1-6; D is perhaps TRBD1 (6 bases). The V end lost 0 bases, the J end lost 10 bases, and 13 bases lay between the germline ends. Germline V gene lookup returns CDR1 MNHEY and CDR2 SVGAGI. CDR3 size: 15 residues. CDR3 amino acids: CASSYSAGEVSPLHF. In DNA, the CDR3 is TGTGCCAGCAGTTACTCGGCAGGGGAGGTGTCACCCCTCCACTTT.

The V gene is TRBV6-4, the J gene TRBJ1-2, with D tentatively TRBD1 (5 bases). Trimming cost V 8 bases and J 10 bases, with 14 bases left between them. The germline V gene has CDR1 MRHNA and CDR2 SNTAGT. The CDR3 totals 11 residues. The DNA of the CDR3 is TGTGCCAGCCTCCGACAGAGGAACTACACCTTC. Translation gives CASLRQRNYTF.